This passage covers 13 T cell receptor beta chains from one sample sequenced in a study of T cells in Graves' hyperthyroidism and ophthalmopathy. Template material for amplifying TCR beta CDR3 regions consisted of RNA transcripts. The HTBI primer set drove a first-round RT-PCR of the TCR CDR3. TCRdb fed the multiplex PCR reads into MiXCR, producing one record per CDR3 protein. This table holds approximately 600,000 distinct CDR3 sequences, roughly 13% found once. Sequences were obtained from blood. Receptor source: a woman aged 25 to 39 with Graves' hyperthyroidism that later progressed to Graves' ophthalmopathy.

This clonotype was recorded many times. V is TRBV7-2 and J is TRBJ2-3, with TRBD1 identical over 10 bases. The germline CDR1 and CDR2 sequences are SGHTA and FQGNSA. The CDR3 has 14 amino acids. Trimming cost V 5 bases and J 5 bases; bases outside gene matches: 4. The CDR3 DNA reads TGTGCCAGCAGCCCCAGGACAGGGGGAGATACGCAGTATTTT. Protein: CASSPRTGGDTQYF.

This clonotype occurred many times. The gene calls are TRBV2 and TRBJ2-3, with 10 nucleotides matching TRBD1. V lost 2 bases and J lost 3; bases outside the gene matches: 8. CDR1 SNHLY and CDR2 FYNNEI come from the germline V gene. The CDR3 contains 17 residues. CDR3 in amino acids: CASSESGTGVGTDTQYF. The CDR3 DNA follows: TGTGCCAGCAGTGAATCTGGGACAGGGGTGGGGACAGATACGCAGTATTTT.

CDR3 loop: CASSKPGQALEKLFF. Here the CDR3 DNA reads TGTGCCAGCAGTAAACCGGGACAGGCGTTAGAAAAACTGTTTTTT. The chain employs TRBV6-2 or TRBV6-3 and TRBJ1-4, with 8 bases matching TRBD1. Germline V gene data show CDR1 as MNHEY and CDR2 as SVGEGT. The V gene end was trimmed by 5 bases and the J gene end by 8 bases; junction bases not matched to a gene: 10. The CDR3 is 15 amino acids.

The gene calls are TRBV15 and TRBJ2-5; D is ambiguous. Per the germline V gene, CDR1 is LNHNV and CDR2 is YYDKDF (reference sequence). Trimming took off 0 bases at V and 7 bases at J, with 0 bases between the two ends. The CDR3 contains 10 residues. The CDR3 reads CATSRETQYF. The DNA of the CDR3 is TGTGCCACCAGCAGAGAGACCCAGTACTTC. The full variable domain, with the rest looked up from reference TRBV15 and TRBJ2-5, is DAMVIQNPRYQVTQFGKPVTLSCSQTLNHNVMYWYQQKSSQAPKLLFHYYDKDFNNEADTPDNFQSRRPNTSFCFLDIRSPGLGDTAMYLCATSRETQYFGPGTRLLVL.

This clonotype was observed at least ten times. CDR3 residues: CASNKLAGGEVGELFF. CDR3 DNA sequence: TGTGCCAGCAACAAGCTAGCGGGAGGTGAGGTCGGGGAGCTGTTTTTT. The chain links TRBV27 to TRBJ2-2; 11 bases map to TRBD2. With V trimmed by 7 bases and J by 7 bases, 11 bases remained unmatched. Germline assignment: CDR1 MNHEY and CDR2 SMNVEV (reference sequence). The length of the CDR3 is 16 residues.

The CDR3 DNA sequence: TGTGCCAGCAGTACCAGGTGGACTGAAGCTTTCTTT. Translated: CASSTRWTEAFF. V and J are TRBV12-3 or TRBV12-4 and TRBJ1-1, with D uncertain. V lost 5 bases to trimming and J lost 5 bases, with 9 bases between them. This CDR3 has 12 amino acids.

This clonotype was detected ten times or more. The V call is TRBV7-2, the J call TRBJ2-5, with 10 positions matching TRBD1. V lost 5 bases to trimming and J lost 5 bases; unmatched junction nucleotides: 11. Germline CDR1 is SGHTA and CDR2 is FQGNSA. This CDR3 is built from 16 residues. The DNA for the CDR3 is TGTGCCAGCAGCCTCCCGGGACAGGGGATTGGGGAGACCCAGTACTTC. This gives the protein CASSLPGQGIGETQYF.

At least ten counts were recorded for this clonotype. The J gene is TRBJ1-2, the V gene TRBV20-1, with a tentative D call TRBD1 (5 bases). The CDR3 has 14 amino acids. The germline CDR1 and CDR2 sequences are DFQATT and SNEGSKA (reference sequence). The V gene lost 7 bases and the J gene lost 0 bases, with 15 bases spanning the gap. This CDR3 is CSGGQDNPNYGYTF. CDR3 DNA sequence: TGCAGTGGAGGGCAGGACAATCCTAACTATGGCTACACCTTC.

This clonotype was observed at least ten times. The rearrangement links TRBV15 to TRBJ1-5, with D uncertain. V lost 0 bases and J lost 1, with 13 bases in between. CDR1 LNHNV and CDR2 YYDKDF come from the germline V gene (reference sequence). This CDR3 contains 17 residues. In DNA form, the CDR3 reads TGTGCCACCAGCAGAGATTCCGGGGTAGGGAGCAATCAGCCCCAGCATTTT. Translated: CATSRDSGVGSNQPQHF.

The V call is TRBV20-1, the J call TRBJ2-2; 7 nucleotides align to TRBD2. J was trimmed by 3 bases and V by 0 bases; bases with no gene match: 1. The CDR3 is 14 residues long. Looked up from germline, CDR1 is DFQATT and CDR2 is SNEGSKA (reference sequence). The CDR3 DNA sequence: TGCAGTGCTAGAGACCGGGAGGACACCGGGGAGCTGTTTTTT. This gives the protein CSARDREDTGELFF.

This clonotype was recorded at least ten times. This chain uses TRBV6-1 with TRBJ2-1, with 7 positions matching TRBD2. Germline-derived CDR1 and CDR2 are MNHNS and SASEGT. Trimming removed 5 bases from V and 6 bases from J; junction bases left unmatched: 10. The CDR3 spans 15 residues. Here the CDR3 reads CASSPPGGPTNEQFF. For the CDR3, the DNA is TGTGCCAGCAGTCCCCCGGGGGGACCCACCAATGAGCAGTTCTTC.

This clonotype was counted ten times or more. The J gene is TRBJ1-6, the V gene TRBV7-9; unclear D gene. The V end was cut by 1 base, the J end by 10 bases, with 8 bases between. Per germline, CDR1 SEHNR and CDR2 FQNEAQ (reference sequence). This CDR3 has 13 residues. CDR3 protein: CASSLVLKSPLHF. The CDR3 DNA is TGTGCCAGCAGCTTAGTCCTAAAATCACCCCTCCACTTT.

Ten or more counts support this clonotype. The rearrangement links TRBV5-5 to TRBJ2-2; D remains ambiguous. V lost 1 base and J lost 1, with 11 bases in between. Germline V CDR1 and CDR2: SGHKS, YYEKEE (reference sequence). The CDR3 has 16 residues. The chain's CDR3 is CASSLLALENTGELFF. CDR3 in DNA: TGTGCCAGCAGCTTGCTCGCCCTAGAGAACACCGGGGAGCTGTTTTTT.